Described below is a single T cell receptor (beta chain) sequence and its context. The CDR3 length is 15 residues. Trimming left V 5 bases short and J 1 base short, with 10 bases between. Germline V gene data show CDR1 as KGHDR and CDR2 as SFDVKD. This sample stems from a study of blood T cell repertoires in COVID-19. Looking at the study overall: Spain, Italy and the United States supplied samples that represented acute and convalescent COVID-19. Nucleic acid was either cDNA or gDNA, and it came from T cells, B-cell-depleted T cells, or PBMCs.

Seattle patients were enrolled while actively infected and followed longitudinally. Sequenced by immunoSEQ multiplex PCR; TCRdb stores in-frame clones only, minus some. Of approximately 270,000 clones in the sample, more than 70% were seen once. Sequences were obtained from peripheral blood. This TCR derives from a woman younger than 45 with COVID-19, enrolled during active disease. The genes are TRBV24-1 and TRBJ2-2, with a possible D match to TRBD1 (5 bases). CDR3 region: CATSAAGWNTGELFF. The CDR3 region has the DNA TGTGCCACCAGTGCGGCAGGGTGGAACACCGGGGAGCTGTTTTTT.